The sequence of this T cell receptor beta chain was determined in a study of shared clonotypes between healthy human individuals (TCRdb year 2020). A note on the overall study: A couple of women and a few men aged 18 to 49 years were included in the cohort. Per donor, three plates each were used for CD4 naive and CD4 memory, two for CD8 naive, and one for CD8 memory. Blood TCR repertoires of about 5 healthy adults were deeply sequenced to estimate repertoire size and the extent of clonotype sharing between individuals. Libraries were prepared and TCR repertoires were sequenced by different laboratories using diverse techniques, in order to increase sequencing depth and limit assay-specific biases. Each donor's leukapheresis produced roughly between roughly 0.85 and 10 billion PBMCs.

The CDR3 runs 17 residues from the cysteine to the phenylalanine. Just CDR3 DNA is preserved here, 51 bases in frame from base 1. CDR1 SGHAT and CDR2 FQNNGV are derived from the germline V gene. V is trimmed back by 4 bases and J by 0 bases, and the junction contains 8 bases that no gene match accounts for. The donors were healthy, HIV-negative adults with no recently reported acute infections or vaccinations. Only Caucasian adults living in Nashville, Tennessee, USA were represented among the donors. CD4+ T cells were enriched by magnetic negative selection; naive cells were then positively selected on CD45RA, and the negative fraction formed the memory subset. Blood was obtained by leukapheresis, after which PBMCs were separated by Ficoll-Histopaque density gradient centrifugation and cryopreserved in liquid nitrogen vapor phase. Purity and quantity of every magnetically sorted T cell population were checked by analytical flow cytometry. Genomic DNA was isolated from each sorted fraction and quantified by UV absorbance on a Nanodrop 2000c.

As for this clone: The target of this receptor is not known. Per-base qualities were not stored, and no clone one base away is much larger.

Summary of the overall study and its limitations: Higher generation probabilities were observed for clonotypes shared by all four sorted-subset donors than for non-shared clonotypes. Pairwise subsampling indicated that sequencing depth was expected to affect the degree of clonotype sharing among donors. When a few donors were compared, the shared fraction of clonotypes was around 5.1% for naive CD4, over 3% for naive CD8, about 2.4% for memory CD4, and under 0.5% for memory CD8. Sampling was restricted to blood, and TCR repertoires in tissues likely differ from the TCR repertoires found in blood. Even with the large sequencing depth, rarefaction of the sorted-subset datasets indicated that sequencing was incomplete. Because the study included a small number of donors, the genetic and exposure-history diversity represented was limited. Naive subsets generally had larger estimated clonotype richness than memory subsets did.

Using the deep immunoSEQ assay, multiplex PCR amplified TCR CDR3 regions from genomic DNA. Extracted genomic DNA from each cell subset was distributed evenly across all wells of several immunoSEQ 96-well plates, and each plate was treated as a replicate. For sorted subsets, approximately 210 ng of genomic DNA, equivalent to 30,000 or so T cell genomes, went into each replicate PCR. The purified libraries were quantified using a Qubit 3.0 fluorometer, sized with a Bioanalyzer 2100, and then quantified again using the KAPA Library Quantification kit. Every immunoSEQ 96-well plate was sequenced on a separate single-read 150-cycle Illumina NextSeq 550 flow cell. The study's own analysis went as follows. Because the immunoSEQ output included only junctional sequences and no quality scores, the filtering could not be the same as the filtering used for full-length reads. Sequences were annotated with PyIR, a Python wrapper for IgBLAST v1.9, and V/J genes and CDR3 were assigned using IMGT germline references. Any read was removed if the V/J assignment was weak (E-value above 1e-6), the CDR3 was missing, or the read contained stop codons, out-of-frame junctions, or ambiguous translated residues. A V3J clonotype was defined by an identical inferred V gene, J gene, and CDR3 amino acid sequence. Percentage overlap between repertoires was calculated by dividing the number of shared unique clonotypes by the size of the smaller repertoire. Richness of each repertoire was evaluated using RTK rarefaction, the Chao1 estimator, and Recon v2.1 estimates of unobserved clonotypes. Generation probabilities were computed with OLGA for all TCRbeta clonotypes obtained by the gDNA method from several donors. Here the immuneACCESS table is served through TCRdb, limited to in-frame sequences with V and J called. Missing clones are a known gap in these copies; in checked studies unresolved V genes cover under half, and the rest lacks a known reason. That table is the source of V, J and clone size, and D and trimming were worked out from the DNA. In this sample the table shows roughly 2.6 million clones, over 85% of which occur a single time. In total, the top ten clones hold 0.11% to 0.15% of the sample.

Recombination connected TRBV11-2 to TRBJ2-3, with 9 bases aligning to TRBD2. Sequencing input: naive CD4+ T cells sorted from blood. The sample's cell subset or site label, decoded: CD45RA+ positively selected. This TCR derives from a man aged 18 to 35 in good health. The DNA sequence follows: TGTGCCAGCAGCTCCGTTAGCGGGGGCCCTAGCACAGATACGCAGTATTTT. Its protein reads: CASSSVSGGPSTDTQYF.